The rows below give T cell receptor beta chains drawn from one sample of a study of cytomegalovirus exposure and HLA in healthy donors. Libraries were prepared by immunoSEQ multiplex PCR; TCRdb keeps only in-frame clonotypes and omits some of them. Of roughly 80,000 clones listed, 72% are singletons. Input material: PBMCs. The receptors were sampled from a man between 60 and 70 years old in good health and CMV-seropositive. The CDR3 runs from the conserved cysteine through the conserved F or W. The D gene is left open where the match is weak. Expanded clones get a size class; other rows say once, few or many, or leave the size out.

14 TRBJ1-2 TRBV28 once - CASSIRTENYGYTF TGTGCCAGCAGTATAAGGACAGAAAACTATGGCTACACCTTC
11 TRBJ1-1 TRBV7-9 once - CSSSPRQRAFF TGTTCCAGCAGCCCCCGACAAAGAGCTTTCTTT
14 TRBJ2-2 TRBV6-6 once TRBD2 CASRLGLLTGELFF TGTGCCAGCAGATTGGGACTACTTACCGGGGAGCTGTTTTTT
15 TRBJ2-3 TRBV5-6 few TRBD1 CASSFGDSYTDTQYF TGTGCCAGCAGCTTCGGGGACAGCTACACAGATACGCAGTATTTT
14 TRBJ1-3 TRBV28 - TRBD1 CASSSGTGGNTIYF TGTGCCAGCAGTTCCGGGACAGGGGGAAACACCATATATTTT
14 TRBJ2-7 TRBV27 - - CASSLSWGRDEQYF TGTGCCAGCAGTTTATCTTGGGGGCGGGACGAGCAGTACTTC
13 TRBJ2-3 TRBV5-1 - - CASSIGSQDTQYF TGCGCCAGCAGTATTGGTTCACAAGATACGCAGTATTTT
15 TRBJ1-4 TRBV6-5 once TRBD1 CASSYTGTDREKLFF TGTGCCAGCAGTTACACCGGGACAGATCGGGAAAAACTGTTTTTT
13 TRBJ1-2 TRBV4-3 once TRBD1 CARRGGARYGYTF TGCGCCCGCAGGGGGGGGGCTCGATATGGCTACACCTTC
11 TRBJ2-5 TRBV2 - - CASSGEETQYF TGTGCCAGCTCGGGGGAAGAGACCCAGTACTTC
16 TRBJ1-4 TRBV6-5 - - CASSSPRGATNEKLFF TGTGCCAGCAGTTCCCCCCGGGGGGCAACTAATGAAAAACTGTTTTTT
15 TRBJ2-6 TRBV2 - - CASIVGGAGANVLTF TGTGCCAGCATCGTAGGCGGGGCTGGGGCCAACGTCCTGACTTTC
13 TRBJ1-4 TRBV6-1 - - CASSWAPSEKLFF TGTGCCAGCAGTTGGGCGCCGTCTGAAAAACTGTTTTTT
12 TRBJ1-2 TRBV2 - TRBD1 CASSGAGGGYTF TGTGCCAGCAGTGGGGCAGGGGGTGGCTACACCTTC
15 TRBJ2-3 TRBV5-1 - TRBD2 CASSLGTSGTDTQYF TGCGCCAGCAGCTTGGGGACTAGCGGGACAGATACGCAGTATTTT
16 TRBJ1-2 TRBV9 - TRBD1 CASSPSGGQGAYGYTF TGTGCCAGCAGCCCTTCAGGCGGGCAGGGGGCCTATGGCTACACCTTC
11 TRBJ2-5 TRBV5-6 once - CASSYERTQYF TGTGCCAGCAGCTACGAGAGGACCCAGTACTTC
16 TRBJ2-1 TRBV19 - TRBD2 CASGRGTSGIRGEQFF TGTGCCAGCGGGCGGGGGACTAGCGGGATTAGGGGTGAGCAGTTCTTC
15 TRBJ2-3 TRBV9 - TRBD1 CASSGGQGALDTQYF TGTGCCAGCAGCGGGGGACAGGGGGCTTTAGATACGCAGTATTTT
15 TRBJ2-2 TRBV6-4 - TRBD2 CASSAIAGEGGELFF TGTGCCAGCAGTGCCATAGCGGGAGAAGGCGGGGAGCTGTTTTTT
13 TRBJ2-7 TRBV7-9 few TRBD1 CSSSADRAYEQYF TGTTCCAGCAGCGCCGACAGGGCCTACGAGCAGTACTTC
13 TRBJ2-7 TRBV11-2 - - CASTFNPEYEQYF TGTGCCAGCACCTTCAATCCCGAGTACGAGCAGTACTTC
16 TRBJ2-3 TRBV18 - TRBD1 CASSPGQGRGTDTQYF TGTGCCAGCTCACCAGGACAGGGCAGGGGCACAGATACGCAGTATTTT